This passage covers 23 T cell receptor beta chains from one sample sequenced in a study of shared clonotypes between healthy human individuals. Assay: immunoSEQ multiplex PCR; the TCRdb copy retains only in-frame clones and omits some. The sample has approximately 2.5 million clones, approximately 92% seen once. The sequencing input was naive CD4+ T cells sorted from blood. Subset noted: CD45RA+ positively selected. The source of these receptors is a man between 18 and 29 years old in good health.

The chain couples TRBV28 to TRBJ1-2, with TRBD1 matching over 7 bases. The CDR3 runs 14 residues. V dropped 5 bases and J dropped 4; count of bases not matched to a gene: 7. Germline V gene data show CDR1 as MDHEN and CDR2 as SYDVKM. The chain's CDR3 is CASSIGGQTYGYTF. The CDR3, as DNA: TGTGCCAGCAGTATTGGGGGACAGACCTATGGCTACACCTTC.

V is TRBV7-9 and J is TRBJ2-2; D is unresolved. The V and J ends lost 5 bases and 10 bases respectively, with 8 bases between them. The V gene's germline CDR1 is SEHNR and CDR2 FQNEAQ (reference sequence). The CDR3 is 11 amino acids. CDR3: CASSPPKELFF. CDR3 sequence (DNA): TGTGCCAGCAGCCCACCGAAGGAGCTGTTTTTT.

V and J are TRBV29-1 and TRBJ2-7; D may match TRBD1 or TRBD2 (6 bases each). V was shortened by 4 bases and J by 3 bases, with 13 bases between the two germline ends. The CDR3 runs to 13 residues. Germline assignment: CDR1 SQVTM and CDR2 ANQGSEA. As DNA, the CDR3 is TGCAGCGTTGTAAGGGGGGCCAGCTACGAGCAGTACTTC. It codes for CSVVRGASYEQYF.

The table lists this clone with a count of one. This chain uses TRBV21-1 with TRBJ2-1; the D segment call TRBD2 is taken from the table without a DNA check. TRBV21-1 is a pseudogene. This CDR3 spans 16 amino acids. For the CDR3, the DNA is TGTGCCAGCAGCCTTTCGCTAGCGGGAGCCTACAATGAGCAGTTCTTC. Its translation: CASSLSLAGAYNEQFF.

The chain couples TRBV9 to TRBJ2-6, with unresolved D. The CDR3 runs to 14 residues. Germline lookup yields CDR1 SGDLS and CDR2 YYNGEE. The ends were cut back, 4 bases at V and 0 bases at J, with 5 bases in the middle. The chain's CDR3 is CASSPSSGANVLTF. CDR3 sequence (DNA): TGTGCCAGCAGCCCCAGCTCTGGGGCCAACGTCCTGACTTTC.

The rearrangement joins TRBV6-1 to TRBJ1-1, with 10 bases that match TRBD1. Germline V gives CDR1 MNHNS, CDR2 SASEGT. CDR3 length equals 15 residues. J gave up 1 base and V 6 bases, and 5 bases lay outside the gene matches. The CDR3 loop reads CASSGTGARNTEAFF. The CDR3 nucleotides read TGTGCCAGCAGCGGGACAGGGGCTCGGAACACTGAAGCTTTCTTT.

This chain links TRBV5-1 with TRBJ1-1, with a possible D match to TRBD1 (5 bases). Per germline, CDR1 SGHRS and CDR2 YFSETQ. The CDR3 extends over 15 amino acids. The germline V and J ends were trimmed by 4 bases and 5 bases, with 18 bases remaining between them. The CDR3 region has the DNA TGCGCCAGCAGCCGCGAGGGGCGCGGGCTTACTGAAGCTTTCTTT. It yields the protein CASSREGRGLTEAFF.

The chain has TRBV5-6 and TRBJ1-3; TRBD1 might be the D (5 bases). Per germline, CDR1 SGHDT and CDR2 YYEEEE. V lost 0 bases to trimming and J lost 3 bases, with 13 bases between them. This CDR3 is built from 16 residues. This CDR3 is CASSLGRQGDGNTIYF. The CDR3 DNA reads TGTGCCAGCAGCTTGGGACGGCAGGGCGATGGAAACACCATATATTTT.

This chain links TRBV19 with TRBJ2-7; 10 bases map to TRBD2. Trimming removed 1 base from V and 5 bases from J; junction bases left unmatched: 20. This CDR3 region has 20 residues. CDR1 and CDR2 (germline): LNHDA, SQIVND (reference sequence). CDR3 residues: CASSIGWTRRAPSGSHEQYF. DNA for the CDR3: TGTGCCAGTAGTATAGGTTGGACAAGGAGGGCACCTAGCGGGAGCCACGAGCAGTACTTC.

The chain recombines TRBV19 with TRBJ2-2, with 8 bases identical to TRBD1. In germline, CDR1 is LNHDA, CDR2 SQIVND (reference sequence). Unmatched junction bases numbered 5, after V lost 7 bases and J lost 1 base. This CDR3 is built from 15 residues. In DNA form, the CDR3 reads TGTGCCAGTACCCTCGGACAGGGGAACACCGGGGAGCTGTTTTTT. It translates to CASTLGQGNTGELFF.

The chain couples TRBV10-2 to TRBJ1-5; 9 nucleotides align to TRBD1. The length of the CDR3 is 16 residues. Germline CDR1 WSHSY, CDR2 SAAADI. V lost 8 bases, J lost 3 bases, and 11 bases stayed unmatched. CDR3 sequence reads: CASSWSGQGNNQPQHF. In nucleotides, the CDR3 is TGCGCCAGCTCGTGGTCTGGACAGGGGAACAATCAGCCCCAGCATTTT.

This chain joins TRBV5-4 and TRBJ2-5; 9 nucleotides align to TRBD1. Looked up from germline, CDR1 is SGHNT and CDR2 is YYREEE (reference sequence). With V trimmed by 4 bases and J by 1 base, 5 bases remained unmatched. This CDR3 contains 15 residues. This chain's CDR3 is CASSGMDRGQETQYF. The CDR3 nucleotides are TGTGCCAGCAGCGGGATGGACAGGGGCCAAGAGACCCAGTACTTC. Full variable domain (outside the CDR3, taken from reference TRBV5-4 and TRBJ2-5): ETGVTQSPTHLIKTRGQQVTLRCSSQSGHNTVSWYQQALGQGPQFIFQYYREEENGRGNFPPRFSGLQFPNYSSELNVNALELDDSALYLCASSGMDRGQETQYFGPGTRLLVL.

The CDR3, as DNA: TGTGCCAGCTCACCCGTCCTCGTCGACAGATCCTACGAGCAGTACTTC. This gives the protein CASSPVLVDRSYEQYF. The V gene is TRBV18, the J gene TRBJ2-7; TRBD1 might be the D (5 bases). V lost 3 bases, J lost 1 base, and 16 bases lay in between. The germline gives CDR1 KGHSH, CDR2 LQKENI. The CDR3 contains 16 residues.

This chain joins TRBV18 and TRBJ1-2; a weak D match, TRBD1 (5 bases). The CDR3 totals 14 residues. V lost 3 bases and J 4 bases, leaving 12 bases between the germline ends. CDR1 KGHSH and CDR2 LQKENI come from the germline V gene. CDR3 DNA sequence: TGTGCCAGCTCACCCCAGGGAGACGGCTATGGCTACACCTTC. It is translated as CASSPQGDGYGYTF.

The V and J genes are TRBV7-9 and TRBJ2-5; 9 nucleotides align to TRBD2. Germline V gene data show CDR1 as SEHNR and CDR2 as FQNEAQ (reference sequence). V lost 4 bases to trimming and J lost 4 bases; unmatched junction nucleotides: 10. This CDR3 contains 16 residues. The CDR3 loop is CASSSRSSGRLETQYF. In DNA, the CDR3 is TGTGCCAGCAGCTCGAGAAGTAGCGGGAGACTAGAGACCCAGTACTTC.

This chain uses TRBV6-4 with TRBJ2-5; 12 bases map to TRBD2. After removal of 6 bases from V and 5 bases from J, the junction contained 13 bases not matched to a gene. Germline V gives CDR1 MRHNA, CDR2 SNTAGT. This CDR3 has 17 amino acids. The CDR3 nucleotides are TGTGCCAGCAGCCTGCCCTCTAGCGGGAGGGCAAAGGAGACCCAGTACTTC. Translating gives CASSLPSSGRAKETQYF.

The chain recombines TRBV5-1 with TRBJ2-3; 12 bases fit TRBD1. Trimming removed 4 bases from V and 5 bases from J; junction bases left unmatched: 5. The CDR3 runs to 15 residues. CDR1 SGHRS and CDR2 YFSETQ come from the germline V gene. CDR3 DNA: TGCGCCAGCAGCGGGTGGGACAGGGGGCGAGATACGCAGTATTTT. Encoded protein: CASSGWDRGRDTQYF.

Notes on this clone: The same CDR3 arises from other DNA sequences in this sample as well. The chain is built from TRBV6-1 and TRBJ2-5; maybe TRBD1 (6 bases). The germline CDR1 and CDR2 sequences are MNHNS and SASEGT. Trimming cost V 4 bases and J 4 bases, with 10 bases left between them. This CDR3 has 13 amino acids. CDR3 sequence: CASSATGLETQYF. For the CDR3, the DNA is TGTGCCAGCAGTGCTACAGGGTTAGAGACCCAGTACTTC.

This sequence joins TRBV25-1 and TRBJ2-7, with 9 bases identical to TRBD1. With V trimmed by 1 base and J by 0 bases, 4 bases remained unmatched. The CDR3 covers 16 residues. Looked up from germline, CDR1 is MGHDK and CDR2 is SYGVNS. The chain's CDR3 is CASSEFQTGGSYEQYF. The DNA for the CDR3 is TGTGCCAGCAGTGAATTCCAGACAGGGGGCTCCTACGAGCAGTACTTC.

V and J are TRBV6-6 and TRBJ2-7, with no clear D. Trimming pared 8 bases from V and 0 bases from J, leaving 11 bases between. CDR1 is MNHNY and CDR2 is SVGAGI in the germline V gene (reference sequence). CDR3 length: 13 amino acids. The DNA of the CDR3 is TGTGCCAGCCGCGCAGGCGCCTCCTACGAGCAGTACTTC. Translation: CASRAGASYEQYF.

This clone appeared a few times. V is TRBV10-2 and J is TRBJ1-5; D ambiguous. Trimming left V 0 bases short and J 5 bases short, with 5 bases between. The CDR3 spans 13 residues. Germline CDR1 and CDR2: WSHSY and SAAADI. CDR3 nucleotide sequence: TGCGCCAGCAGTGAGTCTGGGTATCAGCCCCAGCATTTT. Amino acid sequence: CASSESGYQPQHF.

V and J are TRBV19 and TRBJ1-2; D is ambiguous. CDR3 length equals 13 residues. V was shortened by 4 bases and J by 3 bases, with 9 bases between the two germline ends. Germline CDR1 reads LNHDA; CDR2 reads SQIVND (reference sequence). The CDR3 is CASSKAYHYGYTF. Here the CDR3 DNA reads TGTGCCAGTAGTAAGGCGTACCACTATGGCTACACCTTC.

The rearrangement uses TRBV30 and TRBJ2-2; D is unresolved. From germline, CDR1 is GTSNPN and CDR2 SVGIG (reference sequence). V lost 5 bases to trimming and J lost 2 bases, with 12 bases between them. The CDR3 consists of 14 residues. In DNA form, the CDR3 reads TGTGCCTGGGGTGCCGGACCTAACACCGGGGAGCTGTTTTTT. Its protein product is CAWGAGPNTGELFF.